This TCR beta chain was retrieved from a study of control samples from healthy donors and cancer patients. This clone has only one observation. In germline, CDR1 is SEHNR, CDR2 FQNEAQ (reference sequence). The ends lost 3 bases at V and 3 bases at J; junction bases unmatched: 1. The CDR3 is 15 amino acids. TCRdb's copy holds only in-frame clones and misses some; the assay was immunoSEQ multiplex PCR. The data hold roughly 130,000 clones, with around 90% observed a single time. The source of this sequence is a man aged 18 to 35 in good health. The chain links TRBV7-9 to TRBJ2-1; 11 bases are a match to TRBD2. Sequenced material: blood. The CDR3 spells CASSFTSGGYNEQFF. CDR3 coding DNA: TGTGCCAGCAGCTTTACTAGCGGGGGCTACAATGAGCAGTTCTTC.